One sample yielded the 17 T cell receptor beta chains listed below, sequenced in a study of molecular identifiers for immune sequencing clone quantification. TCRdb processed the PCR reads anew with MiXCR; each CDR3 protein has one entry. The sample has about 300,000 distinct CDR3 sequences, about 22% seen once. The source material was naive CD8+ T cells from blood, with Jurkat cell RNA spiked in. Subset described: FACS-sorted CD8+CD4-CCR7+CD45RA+ naive T cells. All receptors come from a human donor in good health. Some libraries in this study had Jurkat cell RNA spiked in.

With respect to this clonotype: A much bigger clone sits one base away, suggesting this may be a read error. This rearrangement joins TRBV24-1 to TRBJ2-3, with D perhaps TRBD1 (6 bases). The CDR3 spans 12 residues. V was cut by 3 bases and J by 13 bases, with 13 bases left in between. Germline lookup yields CDR1 KGHDR and CDR2 SFDVKD. The CDR3 loop reads CATSDTTGREYF. The CDR3, as DNA: TGTGCCACCAGTGATACGACAGGACGGGAGTATTTT.

This clonotype has a count of ten or more. The chain carries TRBV4-3 and TRBJ1-1; unclear D gene. The CDR3 has 16 residues. The germline V and J ends were trimmed by 1 base and 0 bases, with 12 bases remaining between them. Germline V CDR1 and CDR2: LGHNA, YSLEER. The CDR3 spells CASSQGISFMNTEAFF. The CDR3 coding sequence is TGCGCCAGCAGCCAAGGAATCTCTTTTATGAACACTGAAGCTTTCTTT.

The genes are TRBV20-1 and TRBJ1-6, with no clear D. V was cut by 0 bases and J by 1 base, with 10 bases left in between. CDR3 size: 16 residues. Germline CDR1 DFQATT, CDR2 SNEGSKA (reference sequence). In DNA, the CDR3 is TGCAGTGCTAGAGATCGGAAGGAGTCCTATAATTCACCCCTCCACTTT. This gives the protein CSARDRKESYNSPLHF.

The chain carries TRBV6-5 and TRBJ2-7, with D perhaps matching TRBD1 (5 bases). This CDR3 has 13 residues. Per the germline V gene, CDR1 is MNHEY and CDR2 is SVGAGI. Trimming removed 2 bases at V and 4 bases at J, with 9 bases between. The CDR3 DNA sequence: TGTGCCAGCAGTTACGAGGCAGGGTACGAGCAGTACTTC. This codes for CASSYEAGYEQYF.

This clonotype has only a few counts. The chain uses TRBV6-2 or TRBV6-3 and TRBJ2-3, with unresolved D. CDR1 is MNHEY and CDR2 is SVGEGT in the germline V gene. This CDR3 region has 16 residues. Trimming cost V 0 bases and J 6 bases, with 16 bases left between them. The CDR3 loop is CASSYSVIPREDTQYF. The DNA for the CDR3 is TGTGCCAGCAGTTACTCGGTCATACCCCGCGAGGATACGCAGTATTTT.

This clonotype was observed at least ten times. The gene calls are TRBV7-9 and TRBJ2-1; 10 bases align to TRBD2. Looked up from germline, CDR1 is SEHNR and CDR2 is FQNEAQ (reference sequence). The CDR3 length is 14 residues. J was trimmed by 9 bases and V by 5 bases; bases with no gene match: 7. The CDR3 loop reads CASSPDPSGGEQFF. CDR3 nucleotides: TGTGCCAGCAGCCCGGACCCTAGCGGGGGTGAGCAGTTCTTC.

The chain employs TRBV20-1 and TRBJ2-7; TRBD2 matches 11 bases. Germline V CDR1 and CDR2: DFQATT, SNEGSKA (reference sequence). This CDR3 contains 15 residues. Germline trimming cut 3 bases from V and 3 bases from J; bases unmatched to any gene: 7. The CDR3 protein is CSASTSGGHNYEQYF. The CDR3, as DNA: TGCAGTGCTAGTACTAGCGGGGGACATAACTACGAGCAGTACTTC.

This clonotype was observed at least ten times. The CDR3 here is CASSLSGAANTIYF. CDR3 bases: TGTGCCAGCAGCTTATCCGGAGCAGCAAACACCATATATTTT. J is TRBJ1-3 and V is TRBV7-6; no reliable D call. Germline V gene sequence: CDR1 SGHVS, CDR2 FNYEAQ. This CDR3 is 14 amino acids long. Trimming left V 2 bases short and J 6 bases short, with 11 bases between. Supplemented by reference TRBV7-6 and TRBJ1-3, the full variable domain reads GAGVSQSPRYKVTKRGQDVALRCDPISGHVSLYWYRQALGQGPEFLTYFNYEAQQDKSGLPNDRFSAERPEGSISTLTIQRTEQRDSAMYRCASSLSGAANTIYFGEGSWLTVV.

V gene TRBV7-8 combines with J gene TRBJ2-7, with D perhaps being TRBD1 or TRBD2 (6 bases each). The length of the CDR3 is 14 residues. CDR1 and CDR2 from the germline V gene are SGHVS and FQNEAQ. Trimming stripped 8 bases from V and 0 bases from J, with 14 bases between. CDR3 DNA sequence: TGTGCCAGCGGAATCGGGGGCGGCTCCTACGAGCAGTACTTC. This translates into CASGIGGGSYEQYF.

This clonotype showed up just once. A single base separates this from a much larger clone, so it may be a read error. The V and J genes are TRBV14 and TRBJ2-3, with D possibly being TRBD1 (6 bases). CDR1 is SGHDN and CDR2 is FVKESK in the germline V gene. The CDR3 consists of 16 residues. The CDR3 sequence is CAGSPGTRGATDTQYF. The DNA for the CDR3 is TGTGCCGGCAGCCCCGGGACACGCGGAGCCACAGATACGCAGTATTTT.

This clonotype was observed many times. CDR3 nucleotide sequence: TGCGCCAGCAGCCAAGATGGGCCCCCCGGGGATACGCAGTATTTT. Translation: CASSQDGPPGDTQYF. The chain links TRBV4-1 to TRBJ2-3, with D hard to call. Germline assignment: CDR1 MGHRA and CDR2 YSYEKL. The length of the CDR3 is 15 residues. The V gene lost 0 bases and the J gene lost 6 bases, with 13 bases spanning the gap.

As regards this clonotype: This may stem from a read error, because a much larger clone lies one nucleotide away. In DNA form, the CDR3 reads TGTGCCAGCAGTTACTGGGAGCCCTACGAGCAGCACTTC. It codes for CASSYWEPYEQHF. This rearrangement joins TRBV6-6 to TRBJ2-7; D is possibly TRBD2 (5 bases). Germline assignment: CDR1 MNHNY and CDR2 SVGAGI (reference sequence). CDR3 length: 13 amino acids.

On this clonotype itself: A much larger clonotype is one base distant, so this may be a read error. The chain uses TRBV19 and TRBJ2-6; D ambiguous. Germline loops: CDR1 LNHDA, CDR2 SQIVND (reference sequence). V lost 5 bases and J lost 6, with 26 bases in between. The CDR3 is 19 amino acids. CDR3 loop: CASSDGPGGNLWAANVLTF. The CDR3 nucleotides read TGTGCCAGTAGTGATGGACCCGGCGGTAATCTCTGGGCGGCCAACGTCCTGACTTTC.

This clonotype was observed at least ten times. CDR3 loop: CSVGSLAGGPPYGYNEQFF. The DNA of the CDR3 is TGCAGCGTTGGATCTCTGGCGGGAGGGCCTCCCTATGGCTACAATGAGCAGTTCTTC. V and J are TRBV29-1 and TRBJ2-1, with TRBD2 identical over 9 bases. From germline, CDR1 is SQVTM and CDR2 ANQGSEA. The V gene end was trimmed by 4 bases and the J gene end by 3 bases; junction bases not matched to a gene: 19. The CDR3 has 19 residues.

The chain has TRBV4-3 and TRBJ2-3; no clear D gene. The CDR3 runs to 15 residues. V shed 0 bases and J shed 2 bases, with 9 bases lying between them. Germline V gene data show CDR1 as LGHNA and CDR2 as YSLEER. The CDR3 DNA is TGCGCCAGCAGCCAAGATTTGCCAATCACAGATACGCAGTATTTT. It translates to CASSQDLPITDTQYF.

This clonotype was recorded many times. This sequence joins TRBV19 and TRBJ1-1, with D possibly TRBD1 on 6 matching bases. V gave up 10 bases and J gave up 2 bases, with 14 bases separating them. This CDR3 has 13 amino acids. Germline loops: CDR1 LNHDA, CDR2 SQIVND (reference sequence). The CDR3 DNA is TGTGCCACCCGAGGGGGGGCTAACACTGAAGCTTTCTTT. Protein sequence: CATRGGANTEAFF.

This clonotype appeared many times. This chain uses TRBV7-6 with TRBJ2-7, with no clear D. Germline CDR1 SGHVS, CDR2 FNYEAQ. V was cut by 4 bases and J by 6 bases, with 10 bases left in between. The CDR3 has 12 amino acids. The CDR3 here is CASSSRESEQYF. CDR3 coding DNA: TGTGCCAGCAGCTCCCGAGAGAGCGAGCAGTACTTC.